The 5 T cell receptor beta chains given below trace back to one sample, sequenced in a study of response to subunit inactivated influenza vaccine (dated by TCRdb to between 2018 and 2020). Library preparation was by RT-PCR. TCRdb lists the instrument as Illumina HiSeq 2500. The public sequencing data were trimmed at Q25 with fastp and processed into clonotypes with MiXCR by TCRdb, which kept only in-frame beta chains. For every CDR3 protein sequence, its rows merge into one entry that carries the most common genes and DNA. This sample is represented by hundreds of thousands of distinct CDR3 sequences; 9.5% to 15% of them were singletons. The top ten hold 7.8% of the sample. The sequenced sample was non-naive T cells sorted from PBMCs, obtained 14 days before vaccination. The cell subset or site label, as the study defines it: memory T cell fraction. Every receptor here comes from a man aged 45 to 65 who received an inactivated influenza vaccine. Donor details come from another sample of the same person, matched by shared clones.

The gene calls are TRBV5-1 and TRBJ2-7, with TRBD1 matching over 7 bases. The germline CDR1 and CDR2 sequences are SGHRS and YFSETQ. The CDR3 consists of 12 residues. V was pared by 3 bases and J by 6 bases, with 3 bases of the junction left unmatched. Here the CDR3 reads CASSWTGAEQYF. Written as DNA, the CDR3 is TGCGCCAGCAGCTGGACAGGCGCCGAGCAGTACTTC.

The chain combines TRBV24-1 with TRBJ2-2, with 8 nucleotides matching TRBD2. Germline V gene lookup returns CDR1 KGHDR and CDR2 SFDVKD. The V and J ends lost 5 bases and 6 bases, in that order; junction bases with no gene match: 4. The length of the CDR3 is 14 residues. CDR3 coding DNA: TGTGCCACCAGTGCCTCGGGAGGGCCCGGGGAGCTGTTTTTT. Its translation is CATSASGGPGELFF.

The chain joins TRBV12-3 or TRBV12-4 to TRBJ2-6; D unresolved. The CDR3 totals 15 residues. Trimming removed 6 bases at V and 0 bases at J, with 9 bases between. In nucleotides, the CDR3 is TGTGCCAGCAGCATCCAAAGCTCTGGGGCCAACGTCCTGACTTTC. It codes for CASSIQSSGANVLTF.

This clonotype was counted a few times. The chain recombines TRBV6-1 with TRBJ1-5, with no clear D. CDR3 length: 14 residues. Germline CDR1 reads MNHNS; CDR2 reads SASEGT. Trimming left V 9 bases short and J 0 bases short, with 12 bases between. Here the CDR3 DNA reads TGTGCCAGGCTTGTTCTAGATAGCAATCAGCCCCAGCATTTT. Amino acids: CARLVLDSNQPQHF.

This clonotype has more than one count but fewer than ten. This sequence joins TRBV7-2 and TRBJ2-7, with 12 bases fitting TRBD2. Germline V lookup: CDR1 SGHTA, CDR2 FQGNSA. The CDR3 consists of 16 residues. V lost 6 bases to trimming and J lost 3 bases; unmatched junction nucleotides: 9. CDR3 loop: CASSFASGGALYEQYF. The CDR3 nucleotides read TGTGCCAGCAGTTTCGCTAGCGGGGGGGCCCTCTACGAGCAGTACTTC.